One TCR beta chain is described in this entry. Antigen: not known. This CDR3 comprises 14 residues. CDR1 LNHDA and CDR2 SQIVND come from the germline V gene (reference sequence). V trimming: 10 bases; J trimming: 6 bases; junction bases outside the gene matches: 12. The method was immunoSEQ multiplex PCR; TCRdb's version includes in-frame clones alone and lacks a portion of them. Here the sample spans about 45,000 clones, around 80% being singletons. This specimen belongs to a study of T cell responses to AZD1222 COVID-19 vaccine. Points from the study as a whole: Repertoires were obtained only post-peak T cell response. Among the donors, most were white British and more were female, and clonal diversity was possibly underestimated. Recipients of two AZD1222 doses showed rising Spike-specific TCR breadth and depth.

This sample comprised peripheral blood, obtained on day 0 of AZD1222 vaccination. The J gene is TRBJ2-7, the V gene TRBV19; 10 bases agree with TRBD1. This TCR was sampled from an adult in good health. The chain's CDR3 is CATHPGTGASEQYF. Here the CDR3 DNA reads TGTGCCACCCATCCGGGGACAGGGGCTTCCGAGCAGTACTTC.